A selection of T cell receptor beta chains follows, all from one sample in a study of long-term antiretroviral therapy in people with HIV. TCRdb keeps only in-frame clones here, not all; method: immunoSEQ multiplex PCR. The sample lists under 25,000 clones; 70% to 90% were seen once. This sample comprised unsorted PBMCs, obtained 0.6 years after starting antiretroviral therapy. The receptor source for this set is a man between 60 and 75 years old with HIV. CDR3s include the opening cysteine and the closing phenylalanine or tryptophan. D genes are given only for firm matches. Only part of the rows carry a size: once, few, many, or a class if the clone is expanded.

j_gene: TRBJ2-1
v_gene: TRBV7-8
abundance: .
d_gene: TRBD2
CDR3aa: CASSFAALAVLNEQFF
CDR3nt: TGTGCCAGCAGCTTCGCCGCACTAGCGGTGCTCAATGAGCAGTTCTTC

j_gene: TRBJ2-3
v_gene: TRBV30
abundance: .
d_gene: .
CDR3aa: CAWSVGSFTDTQYF
CDR3nt: TGTGCCTGGAGTGTCGGCAGCTTCACAGATACGCAGTATTTT

j_gene: TRBJ2-3
v_gene: TRBV10-3
abundance: .
d_gene: TRBD1
CDR3aa: CAISATPGQINTDTQYF
CDR3nt: TGTGCCATCAGTGCCACTCCGGGACAGATAAACACAGATACGCAGTATTTT

j_gene: TRBJ1-2
v_gene: TRBV10-3
abundance: .
d_gene: TRBD1
CDR3aa: CAINRQGNSYGYTF
CDR3nt: TGTGCCATCAACCGACAGGGGAATTCCTATGGCTACACCTTC

j_gene: TRBJ1-1
v_gene: TRBV25-1
abundance: .
d_gene: .
CDR3aa: CASSEYQEGTEAFF
CDR3nt: TGTGCCAGCAGTGAATATCAGGAGGGCACTGAAGCTTTCTTT

j_gene: TRBJ2-1
v_gene: TRBV6-5
abundance: .
d_gene: .
CDR3aa: CASSYSEADNEQFF
CDR3nt: TGTGCCAGCAGTTACTCTGAAGCGGACAATGAGCAGTTCTTC

j_gene: TRBJ2-1
v_gene: TRBV5-6
abundance: .
d_gene: .
CDR3aa: CASSLVQPYNEQFF
CDR3nt: TGTGCCAGCAGCTTGGTACAGCCATACAATGAGCAGTTCTTC

j_gene: TRBJ2-1
v_gene: TRBV9
abundance: .
d_gene: TRBD2
CDR3aa: CASGTGTIYNEQFF
CDR3nt: TGTGCCAGCGGAACCGGGACTATCTACAATGAGCAGTTCTTC

j_gene: TRBJ2-3
v_gene: TRBV6-1
abundance: few
d_gene: .
CDR3aa: CASSDTGQSTDTQYF
CDR3nt: TGTGCCAGCAGTGATACTGGACAAAGCACAGATACGCAGTATTTT

j_gene: TRBJ2-6
v_gene: TRBV5-5
abundance: once
d_gene: .
CDR3aa: CASSLYSGANVLTF
CDR3nt: TGTGCCAGCAGTCTCTACTCTGGGGCCAACGTCCTGACTTTC

j_gene: TRBJ2-5
v_gene: TRBV5-1
abundance: .
d_gene: .
CDR3aa: CASSLVVLPAGETQYF
CDR3nt: TGCGCCAGCAGCTTGGTGGTTCTGCCCGCGGGAGAGACCCAGTACTTC

j_gene: TRBJ1-5
v_gene: TRBV6-6
abundance: .
d_gene: .
CDR3aa: CASSYSKVGNQPQHF
CDR3nt: TGTGCCAGCAGTTACTCTAAGGTTGGCAATCAGCCCCAGCATTTT

j_gene: TRBJ2-5
v_gene: TRBV9
abundance: .
d_gene: .
CDR3aa: CASSVDGGGAGTQYF
CDR3nt: TGTGCCAGCAGCGTAGACGGTGGGGGGGCGGGGACCCAGTACTTC

j_gene: TRBJ1-2
v_gene: TRBV4-1
abundance: .
d_gene: TRBD1
CDR3aa: CASSPLGTGLYGYTF
CDR3nt: TGCGCCAGCAGCCCCCTTGGGACAGGCCTCTATGGCTACACCTTC

j_gene: TRBJ2-7
v_gene: TRBV18
abundance: .
d_gene: TRBD1
CDR3aa: CASSSAGQGSNEQYF
CDR3nt: TGTGCCAGCTCTAGCGCTGGACAGGGGTCCAACGAGCAGTACTTC

j_gene: TRBJ2-5
v_gene: TRBV5-1
abundance: .
d_gene: .
CDR3aa: CASSLPAASDVGETQYF
CDR3nt: TGCGCCAGCAGCTTGCCCGCGGCTAGCGACGTCGGTGAGACCCAGTACTTC

j_gene: TRBJ2-2
v_gene: TRBV6-1
abundance: .
d_gene: .
CDR3aa: CASSGRGINTGELFF
CDR3nt: TGTGCCAGCAGTGGGAGGGGAATTAACACCGGGGAGCTGTTTTTT

j_gene: TRBJ1-1
v_gene: TRBV23-1
abundance: .
d_gene: .
CDR3aa: CASSLRNTEAFF
CDR3nt: TGCGCCAGCAGTCTTCGGAACACTGAAGCTTTCTTT

j_gene: TRBJ2-1
v_gene: TRBV11-1
abundance: .
d_gene: TRBD2
CDR3aa: CASGGGSSYNEQFF
CDR3nt: TGTGCCAGCGGCGGGGGGAGCTCCTACAATGAGCAGTTCTTC

j_gene: TRBJ1-1
v_gene: TRBV21-1
abundance: .
d_gene: .
CDR3aa: CASSTKGVNTEAFF
CDR3nt: TGTGCCAGCAGCACTAAAGGAGTGAACACTGAAGCTTTCTTT

j_gene: TRBJ2-5
v_gene: TRBV9
abundance: .
d_gene: .
CDR3aa: CASSVGDYQETQYF
CDR3nt: TGTGCCAGCAGCGTAGGAGACTACCAAGAGACCCAGTACTTC

j_gene: TRBJ2-7
v_gene: TRBV10-3
abundance: .
d_gene: .
CDR3aa: CATRISVEQYF
CDR3nt: TGTGCCACTAGAATAAGTGTCGAGCAGTACTTC

j_gene: TRBJ1-2
v_gene: TRBV6-5
abundance: once
d_gene: .
CDR3aa: CASKGQDAHGYTF
CDR3nt: TGTGCCAGCAAGGGCCAGGACGCACACGGCTACACCTTC

j_gene: TRBJ1-2
v_gene: TRBV2
abundance: .
d_gene: TRBD1
CDR3aa: CASSSQGAHYGYTF
CDR3nt: TGTGCCAGCAGTTCACAGGGGGCGCACTATGGCTACACCTTC

j_gene: TRBJ2-7
v_gene: TRBV29-1
abundance: .
d_gene: .
CDR3aa: CSVLDSTYEQYF
CDR3nt: TGCAGCGTGCTGGACTCTACCTACGAGCAGTACTTC

j_gene: TRBJ1-1
v_gene: TRBV19
abundance: .
d_gene: .
CDR3aa: CASSIALGRYAEAFF
CDR3nt: TGTGCCAGTAGTATAGCTCTAGGACGTTACGCTGAAGCTTTCTTT

j_gene: TRBJ2-7
v_gene: TRBV5-8
abundance: .
d_gene: .
CDR3aa: CASSLLFYEQYF
CDR3nt: TGTGCCAGCAGCTTACTTTTCTACGAGCAGTACTTC

j_gene: TRBJ2-3
v_gene: TRBV5-4
abundance: .
d_gene: TRBD2
CDR3aa: CASSLRTSGGTDTQYF
CDR3nt: TGTGCCAGCAGCTTGCGGACTAGCGGGGGCACAGATACGCAGTATTTT

j_gene: TRBJ2-1
v_gene: TRBV6-6
abundance: .
d_gene: .
CDR3aa: CASSAERQTYNEQFF
CDR3nt: TGTGCCAGCAGTGCGGAACGCCAAACCTACAATGAGCAGTTCTTC

j_gene: TRBJ2-7
v_gene: TRBV18
abundance: .
d_gene: .
CDR3aa: CASSPRQESSYEQYF
CDR3nt: TGTGCCAGCTCACCACGGCAGGAATCCTCCTACGAGCAGTACTTC

j_gene: TRBJ2-3
v_gene: TRBV29-1
abundance: .
d_gene: TRBD2
CDR3aa: CSVRLAPDTQYF
CDR3nt: TGCAGCGTCAGACTAGCACCAGATACGCAGTATTTT

j_gene: TRBJ2-1
v_gene: TRBV2
abundance: .
d_gene: .
CDR3aa: CASREYNEQFF
CDR3nt: TGTGCCAGCAGAGAATACAATGAGCAGTTCTTC

j_gene: TRBJ2-2
v_gene: TRBV7-3
abundance: .
d_gene: .
CDR3aa: CASSFGTGELFF
CDR3nt: TGTGCCAGCAGCTTCGGCACCGGGGAGCTGTTTTTT

j_gene: TRBJ2-1
v_gene: TRBV5-1
abundance: .
d_gene: .
CDR3aa: CASSSPDSSNEQFF
CDR3nt: TGCGCCAGCAGCTCGCCGGACAGCAGCAATGAGCAGTTCTTC

j_gene: TRBJ1-2
v_gene: TRBV9
abundance: .
d_gene: .
CDR3aa: CASSVDLSSSYGYTF
CDR3nt: TGTGCCAGCAGCGTAGACCTCTCAAGTTCGTATGGCTACACCTTC

j_gene: TRBJ2-7
v_gene: TRBV7-3
abundance: .
d_gene: .
CDR3aa: CASSEATGSIYEQYF
CDR3nt: TGTGCCAGCAGTGAGGCTACAGGGAGTATCTACGAGCAGTACTTC

j_gene: TRBJ2-7
v_gene: TRBV6-5
abundance: .
d_gene: TRBD2
CDR3aa: CASSVGTSKSYEQYF
CDR3nt: TGTGCCAGCAGTGTGGGGACTAGCAAAAGCTACGAGCAGTACTTC

j_gene: TRBJ1-2
v_gene: TRBV19
abundance: few
d_gene: .
CDR3aa: CASSIVSLGFNYGYTF
CDR3nt: TGTGCCAGTAGTATCGTCAGCCTAGGGTTTAACTATGGCTACACCTTC

j_gene: TRBJ1-1
v_gene: TRBV18
abundance: .
d_gene: TRBD1
CDR3aa: CASSPFGQGNTEAFF
CDR3nt: TGTGCCAGCTCACCTTTCGGACAGGGGAACACTGAAGCTTTCTTT

j_gene: TRBJ2-7
v_gene: TRBV21-1
abundance: .
d_gene: .
CDR3aa: CASSKWDSSYEQYF
CDR3nt: TGTGCCAGCAGCAAATGGGACAGCTCCTACGAGCAGTACTTC

j_gene: TRBJ2-3
v_gene: TRBV5-4
abundance: .
d_gene: .
CDR3aa: CASSSKKLLQEGYTQYF
CDR3nt: TGTGCCAGCAGCTCAAAAAAACTTCTACAGGAGGGGTATACGCAGTATTTT

j_gene: TRBJ2-7
v_gene: TRBV7-2
abundance: .
d_gene: TRBD2
CDR3aa: CASSFSGFSYEQYF
CDR3nt: TGTGCCAGCAGCTTTAGCGGGTTCTCCTACGAGCAGTACTTC

j_gene: TRBJ2-1
v_gene: TRBV25-1
abundance: .
d_gene: TRBD2
CDR3aa: CASSWTSGGLNEQFF
CDR3nt: TGTGCCAGCAGTTGGACTAGCGGGGGACTCAATGAGCAGTTCTTC

j_gene: TRBJ2-7
v_gene: TRBV27
abundance: .
d_gene: .
CDR3aa: CASSLKQGGAYEQYF
CDR3nt: TGTGCCAGCAGTTTAAAACAGGGGGGGGCCTACGAGCAGTACTTC

j_gene: TRBJ2-1
v_gene: TRBV29-1
abundance: .
d_gene: .
CDR3aa: CSVEWQATADNEQFF
CDR3nt: TGCAGCGTTGAATGGCAGGCCACGGCGGACAATGAGCAGTTCTTC

j_gene: TRBJ1-1
v_gene: TRBV9
abundance: .
d_gene: TRBD1
CDR3aa: CASSVGRGPGQNTEAFF
CDR3nt: TGTGCCAGCAGCGTAGGAAGGGGGCCGGGGCAGAACACTGAAGCTTTCTTT

j_gene: TRBJ1-2
v_gene: TRBV6-5
abundance: .
d_gene: TRBD1
CDR3aa: CASSRDRGVGYTF
CDR3nt: TGTGCCAGCAGTCGGGACAGAGGGGTTGGCTACACCTTC

j_gene: TRBJ1-3
v_gene: TRBV18
abundance: .
d_gene: .
CDR3aa: CASSRGSSGNTIYF
CDR3nt: TGTGCCAGCTCACGAGGGAGCTCTGGAAACACCATATATTTT

j_gene: TRBJ1-6
v_gene: TRBV19
abundance: .
d_gene: .
CDR3aa: CASSIQGILNSPLHF
CDR3nt: TGTGCCAGTAGTATTCAGGGGATATTAAATTCACCCCTCCACTTT

j_gene: TRBJ2-7
v_gene: TRBV9
abundance: once
d_gene: TRBD1
CDR3aa: CASSPRTGGDEQYF
CDR3nt: TGTGCCAGCAGCCCCCGGACAGGGGGTGACGAGCAGTACTTC

j_gene: TRBJ1-5
v_gene: TRBV5-6
abundance: once
d_gene: .
CDR3aa: CASSWRGGNQPQHF
CDR3nt: TGTGCCAGCAGCTGGAGGGGTGGCAATCAGCCCCAGCATTTT

j_gene: TRBJ2-1
v_gene: TRBV5-1
abundance: .
d_gene: .
CDR3aa: CASSLAGKSSYNEQFF
CDR3nt: TGCGCCAGCAGCTTGGCGGGGAAAAGCTCCTACAATGAGCAGTTCTTC

j_gene: TRBJ2-6
v_gene: TRBV28
abundance: .
d_gene: .
CDR3aa: CASSLPYQGLLGANVLTF
CDR3nt: TGTGCCAGCAGTCTCCCATACCAGGGCCTTCTCGGGGCCAACGTCCTGACTTTC

j_gene: TRBJ2-5
v_gene: TRBV5-1
abundance: .
d_gene: .
CDR3aa: CASSTDQGPVETQYF
CDR3nt: TGCGCCAGCAGCACCGACCAGGGGCCAGTGGAGACCCAGTACTTC

j_gene: TRBJ2-7
v_gene: TRBV7-2
abundance: .
d_gene: .
CDR3aa: CASSLRQGDRYEQYF
CDR3nt: TGTGCCAGCAGCTTAAGGCAGGGTGATCGCTACGAGCAGTACTTC